The sequence of this T cell receptor beta chain was determined in a study of control samples from healthy donors and cancer patients. Profiled with immunoSEQ multiplex PCR; TCRdb holds only in-frame clones, not every one. Found here are over 150,000 clones, over 85% of them singletons; the top ten hold around 6.1%. The clonotype originates from a man aged 35 to 55 in good health. The sequenced sample was blood.

CDR3 in DNA: TGTGCCAGCACCGGCCTGAACAGGGGGGGGGAAAAACTGTTTTTT. Translating gives CASTGLNRGGEKLFF. The chain is built from TRBV6-7 and TRBJ1-4; 8 bases align to TRBD1. TRBV6-7 is an ORF; its function is uncertain. J lost 8 bases, V lost 7 bases, and 12 bases had no gene match. The CDR3 has 15 amino acids.